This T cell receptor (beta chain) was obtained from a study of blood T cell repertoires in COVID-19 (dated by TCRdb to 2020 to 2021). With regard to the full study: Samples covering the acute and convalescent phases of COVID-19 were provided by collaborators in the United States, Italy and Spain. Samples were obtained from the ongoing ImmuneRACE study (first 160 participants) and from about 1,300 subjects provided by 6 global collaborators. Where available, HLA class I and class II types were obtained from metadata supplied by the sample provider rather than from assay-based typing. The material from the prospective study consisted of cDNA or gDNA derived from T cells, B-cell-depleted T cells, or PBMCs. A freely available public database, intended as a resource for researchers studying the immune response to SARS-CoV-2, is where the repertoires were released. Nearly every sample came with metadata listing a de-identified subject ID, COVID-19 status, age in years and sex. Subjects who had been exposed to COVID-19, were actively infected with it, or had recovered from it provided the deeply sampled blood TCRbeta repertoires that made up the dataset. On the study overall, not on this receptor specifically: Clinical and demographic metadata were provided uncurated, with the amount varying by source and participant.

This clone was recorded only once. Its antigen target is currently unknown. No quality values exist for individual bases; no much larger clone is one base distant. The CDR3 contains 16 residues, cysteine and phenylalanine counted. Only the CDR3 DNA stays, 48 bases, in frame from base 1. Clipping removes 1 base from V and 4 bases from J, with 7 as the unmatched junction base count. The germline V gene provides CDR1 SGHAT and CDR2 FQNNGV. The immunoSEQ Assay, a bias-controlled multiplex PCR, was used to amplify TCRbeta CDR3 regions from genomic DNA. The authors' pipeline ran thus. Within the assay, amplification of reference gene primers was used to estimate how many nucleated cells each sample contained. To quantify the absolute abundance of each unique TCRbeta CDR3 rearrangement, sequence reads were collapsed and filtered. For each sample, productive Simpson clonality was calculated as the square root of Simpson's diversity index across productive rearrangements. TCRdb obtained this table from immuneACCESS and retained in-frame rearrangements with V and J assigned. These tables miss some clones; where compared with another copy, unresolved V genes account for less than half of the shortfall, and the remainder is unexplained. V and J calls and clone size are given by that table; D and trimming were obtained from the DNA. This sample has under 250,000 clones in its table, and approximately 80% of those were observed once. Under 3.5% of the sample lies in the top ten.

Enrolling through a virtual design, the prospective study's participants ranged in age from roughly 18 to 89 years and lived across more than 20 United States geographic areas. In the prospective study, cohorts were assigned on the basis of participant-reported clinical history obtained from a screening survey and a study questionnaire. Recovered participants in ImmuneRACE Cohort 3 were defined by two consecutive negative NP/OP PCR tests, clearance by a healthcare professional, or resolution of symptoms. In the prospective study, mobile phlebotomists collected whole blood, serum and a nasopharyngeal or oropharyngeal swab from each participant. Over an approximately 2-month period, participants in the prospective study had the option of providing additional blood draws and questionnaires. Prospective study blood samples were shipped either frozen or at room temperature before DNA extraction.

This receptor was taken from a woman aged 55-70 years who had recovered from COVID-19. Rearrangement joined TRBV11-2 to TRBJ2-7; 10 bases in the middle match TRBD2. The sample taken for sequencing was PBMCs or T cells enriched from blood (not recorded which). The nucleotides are TGTGCCAGCAGCTTAGTGGCTAGCGGGAGACCATACGAGCAGTACTTC. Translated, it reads CASSLVASGRPYEQYF.